These 21 T cell receptor beta chains share one sample of origin, sequenced in a study of blood T cell repertoires in COVID-19. The data were produced by immunoSEQ multiplex PCR, yet TCRdb's version contains in-frame clones alone and is incomplete. The profile covers around 240,000 clones, with 70% to 85% appearing a single time and 1.4% taken by the ten largest. Sequenced input: peripheral blood. The receptors shown here come from a middle-aged woman who had recovered from COVID-19.

This rearrangement joins TRBV24-1 to TRBJ2-3; TRBD2 matches 7 bases. V shed 0 bases, J shed 6 bases, and the junction held 11 bases outside the gene matches. Germline CDR1 KGHDR, CDR2 SFDVKD. The CDR3 sequence is 17 residues long. The DNA of the CDR3 is TGTGCCACCAGTGATTTGGGGAGCGGGGAAAAGCGGGATACGCAGTATTTT. Translating gives CATSDLGSGEKRDTQYF.

This chain uses TRBV2 with TRBJ1-4, with D maybe TRBD1 (5 bases). With 0 bases removed from V and 2 bases from J, the gap between germline ends came to 10 bases. CDR3 length equals 16 residues. Germline V CDR1 and CDR2: SNHLY, FYNNEI. The CDR3 nucleotides are TGTGCCAGCAGTGAAGCGCGGGGGTTCACTAATGAAAAACTGTTTTTT. Residues: CASSEARGFTNEKLFF.

The chain carries TRBV4-3 and TRBJ2-1, with TRBD1 as a possible D gene (5 bases). V lost 0 bases and J 8 bases, leaving 11 bases between the germline ends. The CDR3 contains 14 residues. Germline V gives CDR1 LGHNA, CDR2 YSLEER. The CDR3 is CASSQDRRVHEQFF. CDR3 in DNA: TGCGCCAGCAGCCAAGATCGCAGGGTCCATGAGCAGTTCTTC.

The rearrangement joins TRBV9 to TRBJ2-1, with TRBD2 matching over 8 bases. J was trimmed by 4 bases and V by 3 bases; bases with no gene match: 18. The length of the CDR3 is 19 residues. The germline V gene has CDR1 SGDLS and CDR2 YYNGEE. The CDR3 bases are TGTGCCAGCAGCGGTGATGTCGCCGCCGGCGGGGGGTTTTACAATGAGCAGTTCTTC. Translated: CASSGDVAAGGGFYNEQFF.

The rearrangement joins TRBV19 to TRBJ1-2; TRBD1 aligns across 9 bases. Germline-derived CDR1 and CDR2 are LNHDA and SQIVND (reference sequence). The CDR3 spans 14 residues. J was trimmed by 8 bases and V by 7 bases; bases with no gene match: 11. The CDR3 reads CASTLTGGLTGYTF. The CDR3 nucleotides read TGTGCCAGTACCTTGACAGGGGGTCTAACGGGCTACACCTTC.

This clone was picked up a small number of times. This chain joins TRBV5-4 and TRBJ2-7; D is unclear. Trimming shortened V by 4 bases and J by 5 bases, and 10 bases separated the two germline ends. CDR1 is SGHNT, CDR2 YYREEE, per germline (reference sequence). This CDR3 is 12 amino acids long. The CDR3 region is CASSPRGDEQYF. CDR3 bases: TGTGCCAGCAGCCCCCGAGGCGACGAGCAGTACTTC. The full variable domain, its missing parts supplied by reference TRBV5-4 and TRBJ2-7, is ETGVTQSPTHLIKTRGQQVTLRCSSQSGHNTVSWYQQALGQGPQFIFQYYREEENGRGNFPPRFSGLQFPNYSSELNVNALELDDSALYLCASSPRGDEQYFGPGTRLTVT.

There are a few counts of this clone. The chain joins TRBV2 to TRBJ1-4, with a possible D match to TRBD1 (6 bases). The ends were cut back, 6 bases at V and 10 bases at J, with 18 bases in the middle. CDR1 SNHLY and CDR2 FYNNEI come from the germline V gene. The CDR3 contains 14 residues. CDR3 coding DNA: TGTGCCAGCAGCGACCTAAGGGGGACGGGAAAACTGTTTTTT. Encoded protein: CASSDLRGTGKLFF.

The chain couples TRBV5-4 to TRBJ1-2, with 7 bases identical to TRBD1. V trimming: 3 bases; J trimming: 2 bases; junction bases outside the gene matches: 4. The CDR3 runs 14 residues. Germline V gives CDR1 SGHNT, CDR2 YYREEE (reference sequence). The CDR3 DNA is TGTGCCAGCAGCTGGAAGACAGGGAACTATGGCTACACCTTC. The encoded protein is CASSWKTGNYGYTF.

V gene TRBV2 combines with J gene TRBJ2-1; 11 bases line up with TRBD2. V lost 5 bases and J lost 4; bases outside the gene matches: 4. Germline V gene sequence: CDR1 SNHLY, CDR2 FYNNEI. CDR3 length: 15 residues. CDR3 residues: CASSLTSGGYNEQFF. Here the CDR3 DNA reads TGTGCCAGCAGTCTAACTAGCGGGGGTTACAATGAGCAGTTCTTC.

The V gene is TRBV5-1, the J gene TRBJ1-5; maybe TRBD1 (6 bases). Germline lookup yields CDR1 SGHRS and CDR2 YFSETQ. The V end lost 3 bases, the J end lost 7 bases, and 14 bases lay between the germline ends. The CDR3 contains 14 residues. CDR3 nucleotides: TGCGCCAGCAGCTACACAGGGTTGGGACAGCCCCAGCATTTT. It encodes CASSYTGLGQPQHF.

V is TRBV19 and J is TRBJ1-3, with TRBD1 identical over 7 bases. CDR3 size: 15 residues. Germline values: CDR1 LNHDA, CDR2 SQIVND (reference sequence). V shed 6 bases, J shed 4 bases, and the junction held 9 bases outside the gene matches. In DNA, the CDR3 is TGTGCCAGTAGAGACACAGGGGAATTGGGAAACACCATATATTTT. Protein: CASRDTGELGNTIYF.

As DNA, the CDR3 is TGCAGCGTCACAGGGGAGCATCAGCCCCAGCATTTT. It is translated as CSVTGEHQPQHF. The chain joins TRBV29-1 to TRBJ1-5; 7 bases are shared with TRBD1. V was clipped by 6 bases and J by 5 bases; unmatched bases: 4. This CDR3 has 12 amino acids. Germline loops: CDR1 SQVTM, CDR2 ANQGSEA.

The genes are TRBV6-6 and TRBJ1-2, with 7 positions matching TRBD1. The ends lost 6 bases at V and 4 bases at J; junction bases unmatched: 5. The CDR3 has 13 amino acids. Germline V gene lookup returns CDR1 MNHNY and CDR2 SVGAGI (reference sequence). CDR3 bases: TGTGCCAGCAGGACACAGGGGATCTATGGCTACACCTTC. Translated, it gives CASRTQGIYGYTF.

The chain combines TRBV4-2 with TRBJ2-5; TRBD1 matches 9 bases. CDR1 is LGHNA, CDR2 YNFKEQ, per germline. With V trimmed by 7 bases and J by 3 bases, 3 bases remained unmatched. This CDR3 is built from 13 residues. The CDR3 coding sequence is TGTGCCAGCAAGGACAGGGGCGAAGAGACCCAGTACTTC. This encodes CASKDRGEETQYF.

The gene calls are TRBV4-2 and TRBJ1-5, with TRBD1 as a possible D gene (5 bases). Trimming left V 6 bases short and J 1 base short, with 16 bases between. Germline-derived CDR1 and CDR2 are LGHNA and YNFKEQ. This CDR3 region has 16 residues. This CDR3 reads CASRDVRVGSNQPQHF. DNA for the CDR3: TGTGCCAGCAGGGACGTCAGGGTAGGGAGCAATCAGCCCCAGCATTTT.

In this sample, this clone turned up many times. This sequence joins TRBV5-1 and TRBJ2-1; 7 positions match TRBD1. The V segment lost 0 bases and the J segment 6 bases; nucleotides outside the gene matches: 6. This CDR3 has 15 residues. The germline gives CDR1 SGHRS, CDR2 YFSETQ. As DNA, the CDR3 is TGCGCCAGCAGCTTGGCCACCGACAGGGTCAATGAGCAGTTCTTC. This gives the protein CASSLATDRVNEQFF.

The V and J genes are TRBV9 and TRBJ1-3; D is undetermined. The CDR3 is 13 residues long. The germline CDR1 and CDR2 sequences are SGDLS and YYNGEE. V lost 0 bases to trimming and J lost 4 bases, with 5 bases between them. The CDR3 is CASSVVHGNTIYF. In DNA, the CDR3 is TGTGCCAGCAGCGTAGTACACGGAAACACCATATATTTT.

The chain uses TRBV6-2 or TRBV6-3 and TRBJ2-5; 8 positions match TRBD2. Per the germline V gene, CDR1 is MNHEY and CDR2 is SVGEGT. The junction had 1 base not matched to a gene; V was cut back by 2 bases and J by 5 bases. This CDR3 contains 13 residues. The CDR3 DNA sequence: TGTGCCAGCAGTTACGGCGGGGGGGAGACCCAGTACTTC. Protein sequence: CASSYGGGETQYF.

The chain couples TRBV13 to TRBJ1-5, with D perhaps TRBD1 (6 bases). Germline CDR1 and CDR2: PRHDT and FYEKMQ (reference sequence). V was shortened by 8 bases and J by 8 bases, with 16 bases between the two germline ends. The CDR3 runs 13 residues. The CDR3 is CASAGGGRKPQHF. Here the CDR3 DNA reads TGTGCCAGCGCTGGGGGGGGGCGAAAGCCCCAGCATTTT.

The chain couples TRBV10-3 to TRBJ1-6; D is possibly TRBD1 (5 bases). V dropped 6 bases and J dropped 9 bases, with 12 bases sitting between them. Germline V gives CDR1 ENHRY, CDR2 SYGVKD. This CDR3 contains 13 residues. The CDR3 protein is CAIRTDIGSPLHF. In nucleotides, the CDR3 is TGTGCCATCAGGACAGATATAGGTTCACCCCTCCACTTT.

Only one count was recorded for this clone. V and J are TRBV15 and TRBJ1-2, with a weak D call TRBD1 (6 bases). Trimming removed 1 base from V and 2 bases from J, with 8 bases in between. This CDR3 has 14 residues. Germline V gives CDR1 LNHNV, CDR2 YYDKDF (reference sequence). CDR3 nucleotide sequence: TGTGCCACCAGCAGAGGGACAGCCAACTATGGCTACACCTTC. Its translation: CATSRGTANYGYTF. The variable domain in full, completed from reference TRBV15 and TRBJ1-2, reads DAMVIQNPRYQVTQFGKPVTLSCSQTLNHNVMYWYQQKSSQAPKLLFHYYDKDFNNEADTPDNFQSRRPNTSFCFLDIRSPGLGDTAMYLCATSRGTANYGYTFGSGTRLTVV.